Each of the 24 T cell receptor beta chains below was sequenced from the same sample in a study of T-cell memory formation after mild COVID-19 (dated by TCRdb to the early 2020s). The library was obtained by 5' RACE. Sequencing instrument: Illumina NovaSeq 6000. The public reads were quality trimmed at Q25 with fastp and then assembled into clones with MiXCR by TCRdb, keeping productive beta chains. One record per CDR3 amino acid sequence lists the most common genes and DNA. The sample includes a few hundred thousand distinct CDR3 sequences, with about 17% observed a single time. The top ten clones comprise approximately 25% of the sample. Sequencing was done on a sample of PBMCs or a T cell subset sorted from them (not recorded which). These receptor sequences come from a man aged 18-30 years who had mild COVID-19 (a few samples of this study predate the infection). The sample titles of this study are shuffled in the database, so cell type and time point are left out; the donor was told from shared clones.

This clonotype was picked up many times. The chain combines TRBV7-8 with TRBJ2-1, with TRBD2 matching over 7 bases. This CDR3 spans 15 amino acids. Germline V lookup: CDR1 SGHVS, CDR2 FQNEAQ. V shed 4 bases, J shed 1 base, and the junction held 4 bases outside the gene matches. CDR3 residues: CASSSTGGSYNEQFF. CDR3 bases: TGTGCCAGCAGCTCAACGGGGGGATCCTACAATGAGCAGTTCTTC.

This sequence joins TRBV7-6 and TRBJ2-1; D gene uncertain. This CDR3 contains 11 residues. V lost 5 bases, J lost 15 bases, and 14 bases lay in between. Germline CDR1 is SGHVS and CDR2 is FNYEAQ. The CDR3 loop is CASSPQAGRFF. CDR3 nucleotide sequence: TGTGCCAGCAGCCCTCAAGCCGGGCGGTTCTTC.

The CDR3 DNA reads TGCGCCAGCAGCGGCTCCGGGACAGGGGGCGTCCTTGGCTACACCTTC. Its translation is CASSGSGTGGVLGYTF. The chain uses TRBV5-1 and TRBJ1-2; 12 bases map to TRBD1. CDR3 size: 16 residues. J was trimmed by 7 bases and V by 4 bases; bases with no gene match: 11. Germline-derived CDR1 and CDR2 are SGHRS and YFSETQ.

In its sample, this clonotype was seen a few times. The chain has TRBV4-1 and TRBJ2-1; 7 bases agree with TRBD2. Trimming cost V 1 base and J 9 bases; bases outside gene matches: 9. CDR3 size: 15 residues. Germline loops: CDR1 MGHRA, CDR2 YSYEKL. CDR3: CASSQGLGRDSEQFF. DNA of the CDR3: TGCGCCAGCAGCCAAGGCTTGGGGAGGGACTCTGAGCAGTTCTTC.

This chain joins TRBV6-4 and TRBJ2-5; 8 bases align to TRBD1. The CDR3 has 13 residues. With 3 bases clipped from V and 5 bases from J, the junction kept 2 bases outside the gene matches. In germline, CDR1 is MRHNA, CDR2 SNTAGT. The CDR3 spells CASSETGGETQYF. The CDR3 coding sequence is TGTGCCAGCAGTGAAACAGGGGGGGAGACCCAGTACTTC.

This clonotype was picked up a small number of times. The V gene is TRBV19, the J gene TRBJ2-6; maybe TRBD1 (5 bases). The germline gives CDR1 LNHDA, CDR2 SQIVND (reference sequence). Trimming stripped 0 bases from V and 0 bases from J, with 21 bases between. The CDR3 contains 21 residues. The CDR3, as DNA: TGTGCCAGTAGTATAGATCCCGTAGGCAGGGCCTTTAGCTCTGGGGCCAACGTCCTGACTTTC. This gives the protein CASSIDPVGRAFSSGANVLTF.

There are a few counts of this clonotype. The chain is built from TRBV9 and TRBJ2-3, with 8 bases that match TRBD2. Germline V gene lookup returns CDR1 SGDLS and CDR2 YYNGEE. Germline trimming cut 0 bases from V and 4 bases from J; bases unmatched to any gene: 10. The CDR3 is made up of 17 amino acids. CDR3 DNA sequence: TGTGCCAGCAGCGTAGGTGGCAGTAGCGGGGCCTCAGATACGCAGTATTTT. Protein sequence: CASSVGGSSGASDTQYF.

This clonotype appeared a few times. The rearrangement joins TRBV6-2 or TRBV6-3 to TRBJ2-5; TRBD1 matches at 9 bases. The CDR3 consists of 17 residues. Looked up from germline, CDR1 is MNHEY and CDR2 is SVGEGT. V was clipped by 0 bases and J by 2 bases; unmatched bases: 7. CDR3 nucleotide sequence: TGTGCCAGCAGTTACTCGAAGGACAGGGGCCTTCAAGAGACCCAGTACTTC. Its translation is CASSYSKDRGLQETQYF.

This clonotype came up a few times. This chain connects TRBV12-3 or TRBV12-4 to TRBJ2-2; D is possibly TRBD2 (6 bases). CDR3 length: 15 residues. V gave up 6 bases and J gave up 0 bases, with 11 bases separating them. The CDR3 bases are TGTGCCAGCAGATGGACTAACGCGAACACCGGGGAGCTGTTTTTT. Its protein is CASRWTNANTGELFF.

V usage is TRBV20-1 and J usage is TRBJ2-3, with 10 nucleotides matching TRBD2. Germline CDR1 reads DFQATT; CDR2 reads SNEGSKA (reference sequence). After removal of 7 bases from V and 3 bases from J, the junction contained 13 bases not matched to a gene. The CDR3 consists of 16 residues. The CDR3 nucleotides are TGCAGTGTAACCTCTTGGGCTAGCGGGGGTACAGATACGCAGTATTTT. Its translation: CSVTSWASGGTDTQYF.

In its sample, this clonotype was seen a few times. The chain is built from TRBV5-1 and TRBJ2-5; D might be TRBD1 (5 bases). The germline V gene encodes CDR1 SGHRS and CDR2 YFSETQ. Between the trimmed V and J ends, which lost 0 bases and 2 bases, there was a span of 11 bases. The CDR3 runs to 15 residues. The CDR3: CASSLDTGFQETQYF. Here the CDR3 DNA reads TGCGCCAGCAGCTTGGACACAGGTTTTCAAGAGACCCAGTACTTC.

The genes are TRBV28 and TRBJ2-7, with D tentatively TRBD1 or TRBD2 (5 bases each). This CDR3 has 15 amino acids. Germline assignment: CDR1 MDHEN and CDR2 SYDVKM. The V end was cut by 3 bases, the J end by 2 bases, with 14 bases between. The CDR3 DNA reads TGTGCCAGCAGTTTCATTGGGACCGATCCCTACGAGCAGTACGTC. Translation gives CASSFIGTDPYEQYV.

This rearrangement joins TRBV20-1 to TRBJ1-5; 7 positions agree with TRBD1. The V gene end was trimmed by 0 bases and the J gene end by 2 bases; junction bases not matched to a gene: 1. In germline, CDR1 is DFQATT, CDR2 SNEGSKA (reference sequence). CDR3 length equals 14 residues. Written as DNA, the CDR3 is TGCAGTGCTAGAGATGGGACAGGCAATCAGCCCCAGCATTTT. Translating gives CSARDGTGNQPQHF.

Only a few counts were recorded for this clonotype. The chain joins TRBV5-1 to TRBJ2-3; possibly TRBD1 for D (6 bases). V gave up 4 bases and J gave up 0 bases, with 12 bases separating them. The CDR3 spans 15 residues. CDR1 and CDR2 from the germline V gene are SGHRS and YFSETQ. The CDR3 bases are TGCGCCAGCAGCCTAACAGGGAAGAGCACAGATACGCAGTATTTT. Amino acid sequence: CASSLTGKSTDTQYF. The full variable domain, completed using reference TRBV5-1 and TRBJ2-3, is KAGVTQTPRYLIKTRGQQVTLSCSPISGHRSVSWYQQTPGQGLQFLFEYFSETQRNKGNFPGRFSGRQFSNSRSEMNVSTLELGDSALYLCASSLTGKSTDTQYFGPGTRLTVL.

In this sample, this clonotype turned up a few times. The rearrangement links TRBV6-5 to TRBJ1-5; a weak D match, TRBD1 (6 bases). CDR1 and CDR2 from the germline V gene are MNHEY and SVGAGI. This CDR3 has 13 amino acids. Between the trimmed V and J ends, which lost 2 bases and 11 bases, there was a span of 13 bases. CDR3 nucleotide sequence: TGTGCCAGCAGTTACGGGGGCGGAATGGCCCAGCATTTT. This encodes CASSYGGGMAQHF.

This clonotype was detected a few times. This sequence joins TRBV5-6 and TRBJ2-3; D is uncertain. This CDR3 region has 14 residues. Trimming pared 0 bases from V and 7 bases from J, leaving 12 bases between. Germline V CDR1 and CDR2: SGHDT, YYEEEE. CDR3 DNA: TGTGCCAGCAGCTTGGCCACTCCTGGGAATACGCAGTATTTT. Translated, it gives CASSLATPGNTQYF.

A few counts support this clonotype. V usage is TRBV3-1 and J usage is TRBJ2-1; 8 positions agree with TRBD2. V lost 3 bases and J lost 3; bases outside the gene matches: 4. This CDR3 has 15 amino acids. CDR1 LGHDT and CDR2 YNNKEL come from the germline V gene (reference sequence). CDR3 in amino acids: CASSQFTSGYNEQFF. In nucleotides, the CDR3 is TGTGCCAGCAGCCAGTTCACTAGCGGCTACAATGAGCAGTTCTTC.

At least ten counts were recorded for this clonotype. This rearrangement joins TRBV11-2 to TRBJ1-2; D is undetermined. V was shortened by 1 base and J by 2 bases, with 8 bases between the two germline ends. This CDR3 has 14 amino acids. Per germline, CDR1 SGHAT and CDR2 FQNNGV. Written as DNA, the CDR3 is TGTGCCAGCAGCTTAGGGGCGATAAACTATGGCTACACCTTC. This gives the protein CASSLGAINYGYTF.

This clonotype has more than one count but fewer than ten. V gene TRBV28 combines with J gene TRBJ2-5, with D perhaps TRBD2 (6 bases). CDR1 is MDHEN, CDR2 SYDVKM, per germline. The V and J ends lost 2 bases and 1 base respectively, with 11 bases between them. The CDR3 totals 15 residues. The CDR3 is CASSLTIGSQETQYF. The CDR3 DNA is TGTGCCAGCAGTTTAACCATCGGGAGCCAAGAGACCCAGTACTTC.

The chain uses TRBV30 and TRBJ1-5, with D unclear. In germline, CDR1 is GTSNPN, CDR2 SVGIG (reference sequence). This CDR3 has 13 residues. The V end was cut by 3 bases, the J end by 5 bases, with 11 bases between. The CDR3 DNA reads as TGTGCCTGGAGCTCCGGAGGGTATCAGCCCCAGCATTTT. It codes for CAWSSGGYQPQHF.

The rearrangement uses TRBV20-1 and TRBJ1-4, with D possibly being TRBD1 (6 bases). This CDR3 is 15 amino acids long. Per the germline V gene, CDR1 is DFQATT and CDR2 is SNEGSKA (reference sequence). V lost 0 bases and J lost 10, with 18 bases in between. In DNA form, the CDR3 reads TGCAGTGCTAGAGATGCTCGGGGGCAGATGGGAAAACTGTTTTTT. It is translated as CSARDARGQMGKLFF.

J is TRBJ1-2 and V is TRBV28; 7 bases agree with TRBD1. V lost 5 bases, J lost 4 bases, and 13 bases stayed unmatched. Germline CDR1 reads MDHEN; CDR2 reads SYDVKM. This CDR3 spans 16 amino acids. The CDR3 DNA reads TGTGCCAGCAGTACTCAACAGGGGACCTACGGCTATGGCTACACCTTC. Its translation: CASSTQQGTYGYGYTF.

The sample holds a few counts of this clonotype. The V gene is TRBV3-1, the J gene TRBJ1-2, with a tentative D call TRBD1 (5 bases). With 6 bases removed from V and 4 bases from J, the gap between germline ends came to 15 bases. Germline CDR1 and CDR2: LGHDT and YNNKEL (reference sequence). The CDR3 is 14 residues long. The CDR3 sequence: CASSPLSGVYGYTF. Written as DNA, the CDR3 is TGTGCCAGCAGTCCCCTCTCGGGGGTCTATGGCTACACCTTC.

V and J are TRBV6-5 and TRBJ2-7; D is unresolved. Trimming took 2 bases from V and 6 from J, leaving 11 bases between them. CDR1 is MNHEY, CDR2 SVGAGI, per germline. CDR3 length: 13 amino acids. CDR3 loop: CASSYNNALEQYF. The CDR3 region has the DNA TGTGCCAGCAGTTACAATAACGCGCTCGAGCAGTACTTC.